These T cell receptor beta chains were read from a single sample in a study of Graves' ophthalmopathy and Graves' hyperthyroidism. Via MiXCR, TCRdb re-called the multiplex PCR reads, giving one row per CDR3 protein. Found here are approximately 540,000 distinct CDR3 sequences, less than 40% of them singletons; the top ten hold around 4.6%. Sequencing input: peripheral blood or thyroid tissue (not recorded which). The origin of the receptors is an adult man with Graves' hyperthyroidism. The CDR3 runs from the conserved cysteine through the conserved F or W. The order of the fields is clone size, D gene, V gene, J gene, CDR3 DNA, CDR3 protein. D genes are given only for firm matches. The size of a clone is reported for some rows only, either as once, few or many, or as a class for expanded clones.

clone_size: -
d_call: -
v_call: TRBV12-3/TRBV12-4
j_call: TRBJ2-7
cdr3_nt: TGTGCCAGCAGTTTAGGGGGAGACACCGGGGAGCAGTACTTC
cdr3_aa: CASSLGGDTGEQYF

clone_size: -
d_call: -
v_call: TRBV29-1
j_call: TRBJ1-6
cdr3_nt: TGCAGCGTTATGACGGGGGTCGGGCCCTATAATTCACCCCTCCACTTT
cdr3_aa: CSVMTGVGPYNSPLHF

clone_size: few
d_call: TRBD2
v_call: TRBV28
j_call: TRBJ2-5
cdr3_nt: TGTGCCAGCAGTTTATGGATAGAGCGGGGGAACGAAGAGACCCAGTACTTC
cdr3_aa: CASSLWIERGNEETQYF

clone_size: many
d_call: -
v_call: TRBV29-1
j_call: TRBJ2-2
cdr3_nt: TGCAGCGTTGAACCAGGGCGAGGCACCGGGGAGCTGTTTTTT
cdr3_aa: CSVEPGRGTGELFF

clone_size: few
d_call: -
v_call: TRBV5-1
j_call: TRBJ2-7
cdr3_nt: TGCGCCAGCAGCTTCTTGGGCGACCCATCCTACGAGCAGTACTTC
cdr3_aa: CASSFLGDPSYEQYF

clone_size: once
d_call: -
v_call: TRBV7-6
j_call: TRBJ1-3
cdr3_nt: TGTGCCGGCAGCTTAGAGAGGGCCCACTCTGGAAACACCATATATTTT
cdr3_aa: CAGSLERAHSGNTIYF

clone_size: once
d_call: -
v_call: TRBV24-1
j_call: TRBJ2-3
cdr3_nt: TGTGCCACCAGCCCGGGCCGGGCGGCTAGCACAGATACGCAGTATTTT
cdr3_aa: CATSPGRAASTDTQYF

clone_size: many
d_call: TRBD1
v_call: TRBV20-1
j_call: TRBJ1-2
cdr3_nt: TGCAGTGCTAGTGGGACAGGGAGTAACTATGGCTACACCTTC
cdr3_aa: CSASGTGSNYGYTF

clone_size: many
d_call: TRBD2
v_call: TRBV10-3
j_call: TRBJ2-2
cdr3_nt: TGTGCCATCAGCCCGATGGGGGGGGCGAACACCGGGGAGCTGTTTTTT
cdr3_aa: CAISPMGGANTGELFF

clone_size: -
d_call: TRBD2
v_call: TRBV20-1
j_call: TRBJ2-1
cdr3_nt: TGCAGTGCTAGAGATTGGCGGGAGGGCCTTAATGAGCAGTTCTTC
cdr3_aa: CSARDWREGLNEQFF

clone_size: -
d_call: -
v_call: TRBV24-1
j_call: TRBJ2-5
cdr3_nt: TGTGCCACCAGTGGGACGGCGCCATACCAAGAGCCCCAGTACTTC
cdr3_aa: CATSGTAPYQEPQYF

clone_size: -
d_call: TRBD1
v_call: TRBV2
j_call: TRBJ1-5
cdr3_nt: TGTGCCAGCGGGAAAGACAGGGTTCATTTGGAGACCCAGCATTTT
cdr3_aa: CASGKDRVHLETQHF

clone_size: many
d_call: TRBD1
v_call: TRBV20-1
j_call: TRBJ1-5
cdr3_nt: TGCAGTGCTAGAAAGGGACAGTTCAATCAGCCCCAGCATTTT
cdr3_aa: CSARKGQFNQPQHF

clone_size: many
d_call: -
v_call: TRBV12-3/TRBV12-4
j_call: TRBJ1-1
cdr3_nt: TGTGCCAGCAGTCCCCGCCGTGTGGGTGGCACTGAAGCTTTCTTT
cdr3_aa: CASSPRRVGGTEAFF

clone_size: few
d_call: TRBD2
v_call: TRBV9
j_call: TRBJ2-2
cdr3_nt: TGTGCCAGCTCACCTCGTAGCGGGGTGAACACCGGGGAGCTGTTTTTT
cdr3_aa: CASSPRSGVNTGELFF

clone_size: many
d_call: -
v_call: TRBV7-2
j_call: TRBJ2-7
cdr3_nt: TGTGCCAGCAGCCCGCTTAGGGGAAGAGGCCCCTACGAGCAGTACTTC
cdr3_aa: CASSPLRGRGPYEQYF

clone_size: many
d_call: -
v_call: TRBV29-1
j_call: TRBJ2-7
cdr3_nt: TGCAGCGTTGGATCGGGGCAGGGAAACTACGAGCAGTACTTC
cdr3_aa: CSVGSGQGNYEQYF

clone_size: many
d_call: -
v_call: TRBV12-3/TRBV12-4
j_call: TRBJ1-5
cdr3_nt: TGTGCCAGCGCTGAGATCTGGGGGGCGAATCAGCCCCAGCATTTT
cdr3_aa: CASAEIWGANQPQHF

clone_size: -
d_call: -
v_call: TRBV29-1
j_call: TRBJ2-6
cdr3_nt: TGCAGCGTTGAAGATCAGGGGAGCTCTGGGGCCAACGTCCTGACTTTC
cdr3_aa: CSVEDQGSSGANVLTF

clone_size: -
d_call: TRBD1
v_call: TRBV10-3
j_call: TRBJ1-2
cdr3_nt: TGTGCCAGCAGTCCTTTGGACAGGGAGAACTATGGCTACACCTTC
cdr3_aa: CASSPLDRENYGYTF

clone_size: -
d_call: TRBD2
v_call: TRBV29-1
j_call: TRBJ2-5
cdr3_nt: TGCAGCGTTGAAGTGGTAGCGGGACAAGAGACCCAGTACTTC
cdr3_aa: CSVEVVAGQETQYF

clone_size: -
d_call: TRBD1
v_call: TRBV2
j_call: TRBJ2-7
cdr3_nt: TGTGCCAGCAGGGGTTCCGGGACAGGGTACGAGCAGTACTTC
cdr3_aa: CASRGSGTGYEQYF

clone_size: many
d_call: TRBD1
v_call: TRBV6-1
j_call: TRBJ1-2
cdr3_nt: TGTGCCAGCAGGAGACAGGGCGACTATGGCTACACCTTC
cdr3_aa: CASRRQGDYGYTF

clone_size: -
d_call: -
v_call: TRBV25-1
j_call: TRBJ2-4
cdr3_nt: TGTGCCAGCAGTGAAGGGGGGAGTATACAAAACATTCAGTACTTC
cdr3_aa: CASSEGGSIQNIQYF

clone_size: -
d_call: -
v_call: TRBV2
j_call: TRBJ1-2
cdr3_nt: TGTGCCAGCAGTAGGGAGCGTACTGGCTACACCTTC
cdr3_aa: CASSRERTGYTF

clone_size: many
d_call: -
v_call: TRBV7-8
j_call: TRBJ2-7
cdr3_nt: TGTGCCAGCAGCTTGGGGGGACTCCTACAAATCTACGAGCAGTACTTC
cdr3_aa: CASSLGGLLQIYEQYF

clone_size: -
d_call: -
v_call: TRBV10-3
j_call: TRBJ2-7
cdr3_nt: TGTGCCATCAGTGAGGGACAGAGTTCCTACGAGCAGTACTTC
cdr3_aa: CAISEGQSSYEQYF

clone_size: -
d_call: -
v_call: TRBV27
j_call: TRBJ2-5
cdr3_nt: TGTGCCAGCAGTTTAGAGGGGCGGACAATCGAGACCCAGTACTTC
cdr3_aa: CASSLEGRTIETQYF

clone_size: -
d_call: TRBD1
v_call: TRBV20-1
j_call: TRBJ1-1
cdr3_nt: TGCAGTGCTAGAGACGAGGGGGCTAAATGGAACACTGAAGCTTTCTTT
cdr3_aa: CSARDEGAKWNTEAFF

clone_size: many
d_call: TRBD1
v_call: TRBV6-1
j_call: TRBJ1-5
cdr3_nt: TGTGCCACCCGAACAGGGGGCCAGGGGCAGCCCCAGCATTTT
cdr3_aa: CATRTGGQGQPQHF

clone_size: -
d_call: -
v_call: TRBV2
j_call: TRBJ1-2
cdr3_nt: TGTGCCAGCAGGGCCTCGACAGCCGGTAACTATGGCTACACCTTC
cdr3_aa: CASRASTAGNYGYTF

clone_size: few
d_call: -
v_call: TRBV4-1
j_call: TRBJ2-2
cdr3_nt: TGCGCCAGCAGCCTTTTGGTAGAGGGCTTCGGGGAGCTGTTTTTT
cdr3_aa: CASSLLVEGFGELFF

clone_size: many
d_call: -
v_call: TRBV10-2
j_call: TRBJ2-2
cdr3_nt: TGCGCCAGCAGTGAGTCCGGTGGGTGGACCGGGGAGCTGTTTTTT
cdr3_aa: CASSESGGWTGELFF

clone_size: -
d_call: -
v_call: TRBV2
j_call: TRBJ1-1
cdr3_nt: TGTGCCAGCAGCTACCCGGGGGGGACTGAAGCTTTCTTT
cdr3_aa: CASSYPGGTEAFF

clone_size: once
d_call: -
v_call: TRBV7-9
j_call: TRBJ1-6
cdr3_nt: TGTGCCAGCAGTTTCTCGCAGGGATGGAATAATTCACCCCTCCACTTT
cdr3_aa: CASSFSQGWNNSPLHF

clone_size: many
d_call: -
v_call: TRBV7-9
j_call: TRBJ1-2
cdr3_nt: TGTGCCAGCAGTCGTATGGGGTGGGAGTATGGCTACACCTTC
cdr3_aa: CASSRMGWEYGYTF

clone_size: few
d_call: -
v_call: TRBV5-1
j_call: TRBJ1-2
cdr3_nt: TGCGCCAGCAGCTTAACAGGGACCTATGGCTACACCTTC
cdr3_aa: CASSLTGTYGYTF

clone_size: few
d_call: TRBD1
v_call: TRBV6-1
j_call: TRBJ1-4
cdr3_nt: TGTGCCAGCAGTACAGGGGATGGTGAAAAACTGTTTTTT
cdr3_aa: CASSTGDGEKLFF

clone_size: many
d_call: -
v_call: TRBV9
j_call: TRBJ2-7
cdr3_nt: TGTGCCAGCAGCACCGACTGGGTTCCTGGGTACGAGCAGTACTTC
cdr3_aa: CASSTDWVPGYEQYF

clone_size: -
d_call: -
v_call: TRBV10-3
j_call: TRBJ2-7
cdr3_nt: TGTGCCATCAGTCCCGGACCCTACGAGCAGTACTTC
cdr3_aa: CAISPGPYEQYF

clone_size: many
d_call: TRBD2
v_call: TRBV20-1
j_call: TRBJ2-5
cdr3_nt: TGCAGTGCCCAACTAGCGGGAGTAGGGGAGACCCAGTACTTC
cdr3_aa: CSAQLAGVGETQYF

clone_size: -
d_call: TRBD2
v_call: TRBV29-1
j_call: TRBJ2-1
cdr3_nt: TGCAGCGTTGAAGGGGGATCCGGGACTAGCTCCTACAATGAGCAGTTCTTC
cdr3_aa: CSVEGGSGTSSYNEQFF

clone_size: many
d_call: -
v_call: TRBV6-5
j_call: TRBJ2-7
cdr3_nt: TGTGCCAGCAGCAACACCCAGGGACGCTCATACTACGAGCAGTACTTC
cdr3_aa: CASSNTQGRSYYEQYF

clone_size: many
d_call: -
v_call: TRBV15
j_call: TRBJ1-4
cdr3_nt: TGTGCCACCTGGGGGCCCGATAGACTGTTTTTT
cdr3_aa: CATWGPDRLFF

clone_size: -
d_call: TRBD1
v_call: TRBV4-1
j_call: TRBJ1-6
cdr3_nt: TGCGCCAGCAGCCAAGATTCCGGGACAGGTGGTAATTCACCCCTCCACTTT
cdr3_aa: CASSQDSGTGGNSPLHF

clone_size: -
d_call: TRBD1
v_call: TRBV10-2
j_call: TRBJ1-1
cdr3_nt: TGCGCCAGCAGCCACCTCCCGGGACAGGACCTCACCGGGGCTGGAGCTTTCTTT
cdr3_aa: CASSHLPGQDLTGAGAFF

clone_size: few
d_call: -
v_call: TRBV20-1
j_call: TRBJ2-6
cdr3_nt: TGCAGTGCTCAGGACGACTACTCTGGGGCCAACGTCCTGACTTTC
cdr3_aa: CSAQDDYSGANVLTF

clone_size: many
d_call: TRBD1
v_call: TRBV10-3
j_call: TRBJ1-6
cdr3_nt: TGTGCCATCAGGAGGACAGGCGATTATAATTCACCCCTCCACTTT
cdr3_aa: CAIRRTGDYNSPLHF

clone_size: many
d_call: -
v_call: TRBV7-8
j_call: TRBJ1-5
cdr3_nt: TGTTCCAGCAGTCGGCCAGGCAACTATCAGCCCCAGCATTTT
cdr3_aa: CSSSRPGNYQPQHF

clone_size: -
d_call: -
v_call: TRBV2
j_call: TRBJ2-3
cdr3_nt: TGTGCCGGTTTAGGGTTGGAGTCAGATACGCAGTATTTT
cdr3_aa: CAGLGLESDTQYF

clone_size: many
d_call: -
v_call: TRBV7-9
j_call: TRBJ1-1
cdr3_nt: TGTGCCAGCAGCTTATGGCGGCGGGCGCAGAACACTGAAGCTTTCTTT
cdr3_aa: CASSLWRRAQNTEAFF

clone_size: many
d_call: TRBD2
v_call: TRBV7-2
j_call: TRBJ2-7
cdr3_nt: TGTGCCAGCAGTTTAAGCGGGGGAACCTCCTACGAGCAGTACTTC
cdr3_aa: CASSLSGGTSYEQYF